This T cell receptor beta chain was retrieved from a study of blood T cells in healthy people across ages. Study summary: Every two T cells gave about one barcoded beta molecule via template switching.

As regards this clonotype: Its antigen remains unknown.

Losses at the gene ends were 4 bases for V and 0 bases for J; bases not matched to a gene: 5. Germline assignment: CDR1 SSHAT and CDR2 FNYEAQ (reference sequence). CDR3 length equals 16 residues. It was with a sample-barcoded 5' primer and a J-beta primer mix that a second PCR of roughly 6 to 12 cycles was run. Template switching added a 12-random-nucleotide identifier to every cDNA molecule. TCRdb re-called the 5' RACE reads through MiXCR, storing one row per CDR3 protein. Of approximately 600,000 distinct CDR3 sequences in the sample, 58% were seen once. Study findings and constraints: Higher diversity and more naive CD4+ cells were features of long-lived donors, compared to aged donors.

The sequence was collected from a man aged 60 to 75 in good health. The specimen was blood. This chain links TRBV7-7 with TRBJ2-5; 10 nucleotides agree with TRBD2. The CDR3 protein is CASSSGLADHQETQYF. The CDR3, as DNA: TGTGCCAGCAGCTCCGGACTAGCGGATCACCAAGAGACCCAGTACTTC.